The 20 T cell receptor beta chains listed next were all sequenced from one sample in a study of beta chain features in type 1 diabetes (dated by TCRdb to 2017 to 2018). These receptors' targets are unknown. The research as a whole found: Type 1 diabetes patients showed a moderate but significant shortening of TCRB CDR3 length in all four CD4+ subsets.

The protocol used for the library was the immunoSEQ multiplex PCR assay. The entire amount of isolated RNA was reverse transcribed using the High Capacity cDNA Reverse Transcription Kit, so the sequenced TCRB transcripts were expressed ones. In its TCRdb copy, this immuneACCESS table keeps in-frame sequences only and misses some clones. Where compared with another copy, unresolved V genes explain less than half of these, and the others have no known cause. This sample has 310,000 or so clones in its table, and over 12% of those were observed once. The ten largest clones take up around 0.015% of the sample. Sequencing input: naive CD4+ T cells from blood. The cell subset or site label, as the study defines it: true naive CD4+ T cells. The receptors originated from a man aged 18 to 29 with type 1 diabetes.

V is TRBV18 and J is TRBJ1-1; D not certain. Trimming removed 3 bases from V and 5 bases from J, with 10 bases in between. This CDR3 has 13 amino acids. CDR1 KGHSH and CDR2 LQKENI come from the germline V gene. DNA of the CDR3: TGTGCCAGCTCACCCAGGAAAACGACTGAAGCTTTCTTT. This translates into CASSPRKTTEAFF.

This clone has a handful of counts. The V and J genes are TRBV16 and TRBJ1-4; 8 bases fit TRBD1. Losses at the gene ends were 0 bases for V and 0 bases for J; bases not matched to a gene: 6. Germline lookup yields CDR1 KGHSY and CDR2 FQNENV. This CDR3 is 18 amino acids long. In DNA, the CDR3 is TGTGCCAGCAGCCAATCCGGACAGGGAACTGCAACTAATGAAAAACTGTTTTTT. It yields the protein CASSQSGQGTATNEKLFF.

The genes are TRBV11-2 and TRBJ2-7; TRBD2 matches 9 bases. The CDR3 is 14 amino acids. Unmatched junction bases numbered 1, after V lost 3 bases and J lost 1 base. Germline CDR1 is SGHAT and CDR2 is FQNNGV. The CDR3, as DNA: TGTGCCAGCAGCTTGGGACTAGCTTCCTACGAGCAGTACTTC. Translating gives CASSLGLASYEQYF.

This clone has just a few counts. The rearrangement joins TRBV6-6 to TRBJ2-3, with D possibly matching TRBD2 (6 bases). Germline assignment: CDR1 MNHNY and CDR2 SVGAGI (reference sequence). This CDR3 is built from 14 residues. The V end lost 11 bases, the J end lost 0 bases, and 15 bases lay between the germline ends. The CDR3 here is CAGCRGDSTDTQYF. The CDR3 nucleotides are TGTGCCGGATGCCGCGGGGATAGCACAGATACGCAGTATTTT.

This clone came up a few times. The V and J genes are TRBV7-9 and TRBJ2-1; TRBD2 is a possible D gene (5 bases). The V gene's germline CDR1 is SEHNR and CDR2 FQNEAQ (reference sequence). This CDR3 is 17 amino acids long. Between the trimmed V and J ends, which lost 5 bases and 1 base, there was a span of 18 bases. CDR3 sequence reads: CASSPKAVGVSYNEQFF. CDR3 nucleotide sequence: TGTGCCAGCAGCCCTAAAGCCGTCGGGGTTTCCTACAATGAGCAGTTCTTC.

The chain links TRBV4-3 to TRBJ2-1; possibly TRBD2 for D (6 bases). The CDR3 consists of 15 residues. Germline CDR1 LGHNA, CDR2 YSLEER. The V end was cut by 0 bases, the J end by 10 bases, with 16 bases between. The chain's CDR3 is CASSQEGVAGGEQFF. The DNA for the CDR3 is TGCGCCAGCAGCCAAGAAGGCGTCGCCGGGGGAGAGCAGTTCTTC.

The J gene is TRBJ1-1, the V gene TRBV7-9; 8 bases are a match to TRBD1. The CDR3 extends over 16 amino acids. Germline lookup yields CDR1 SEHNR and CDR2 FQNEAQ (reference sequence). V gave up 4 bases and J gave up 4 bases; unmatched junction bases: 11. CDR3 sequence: CASSSTADRASTEAFF. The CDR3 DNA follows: TGTGCCAGCAGCTCCACGGCGGACAGGGCGTCCACTGAAGCTTTCTTT.

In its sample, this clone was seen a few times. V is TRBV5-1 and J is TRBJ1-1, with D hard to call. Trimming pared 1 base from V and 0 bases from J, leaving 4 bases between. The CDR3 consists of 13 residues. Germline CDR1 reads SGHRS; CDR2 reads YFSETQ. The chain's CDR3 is CASSLNMNTEAFF. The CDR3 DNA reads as TGCGCCAGCAGCTTGAACATGAACACTGAAGCTTTCTTT.

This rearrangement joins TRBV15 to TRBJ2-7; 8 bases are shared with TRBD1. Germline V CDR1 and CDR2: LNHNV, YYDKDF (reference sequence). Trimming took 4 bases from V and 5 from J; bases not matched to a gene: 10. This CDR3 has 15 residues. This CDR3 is CATSINLGQGHEQYF. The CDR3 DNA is TGTGCCACCAGCATTAACCTCGGACAGGGCCACGAGCAGTACTTC.

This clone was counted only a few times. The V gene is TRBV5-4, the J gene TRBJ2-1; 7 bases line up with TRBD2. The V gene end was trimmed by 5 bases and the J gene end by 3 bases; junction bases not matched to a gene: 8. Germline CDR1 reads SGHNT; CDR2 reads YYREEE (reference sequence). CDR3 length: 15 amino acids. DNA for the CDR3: TGTGCCAGCAGTTCGACTAGCTTCAACTACAATGAGCAGTTCTTC. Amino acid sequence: CASSSTSFNYNEQFF.

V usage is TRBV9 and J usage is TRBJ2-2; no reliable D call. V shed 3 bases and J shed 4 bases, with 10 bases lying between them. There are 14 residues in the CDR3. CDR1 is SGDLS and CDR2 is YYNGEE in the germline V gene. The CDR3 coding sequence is TGTGCCAGCAGCGCTGGAGTTCCCACCGGGGAGCTGTTTTTT. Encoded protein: CASSAGVPTGELFF.

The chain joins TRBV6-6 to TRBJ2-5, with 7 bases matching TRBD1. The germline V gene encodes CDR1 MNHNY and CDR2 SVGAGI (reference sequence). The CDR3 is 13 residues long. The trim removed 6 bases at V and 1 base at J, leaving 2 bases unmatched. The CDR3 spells CASRDRLQETQYF. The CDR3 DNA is TGTGCCAGCAGGGACAGGCTCCAAGAGACCCAGTACTTC.

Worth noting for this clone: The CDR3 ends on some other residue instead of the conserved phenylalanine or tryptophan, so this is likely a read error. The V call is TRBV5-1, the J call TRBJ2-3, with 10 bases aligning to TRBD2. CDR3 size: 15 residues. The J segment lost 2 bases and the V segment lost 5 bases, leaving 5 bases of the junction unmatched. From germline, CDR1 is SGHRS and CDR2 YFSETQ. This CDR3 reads CASSPGLAVTDTQYS. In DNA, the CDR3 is TGCGCCAGCAGTCCAGGACTAGCGGTCACAGATACGCAGTATTCT.

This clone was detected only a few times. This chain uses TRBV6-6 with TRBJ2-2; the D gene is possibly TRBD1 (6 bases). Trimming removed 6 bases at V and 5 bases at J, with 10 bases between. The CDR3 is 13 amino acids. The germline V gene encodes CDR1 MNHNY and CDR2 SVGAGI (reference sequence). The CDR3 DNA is TGTGCCAGCAGAGCCCAGGGGACCGGGGAGCTGTTTTTT. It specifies CASRAQGTGELFF.

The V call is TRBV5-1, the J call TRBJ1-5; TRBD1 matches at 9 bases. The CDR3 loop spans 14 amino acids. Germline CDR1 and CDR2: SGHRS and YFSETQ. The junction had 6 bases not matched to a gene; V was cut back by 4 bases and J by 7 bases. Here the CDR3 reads CASSVGQGGQPQHF. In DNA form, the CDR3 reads TGCGCCAGCAGCGTGGGACAGGGAGGACAGCCCCAGCATTTT.

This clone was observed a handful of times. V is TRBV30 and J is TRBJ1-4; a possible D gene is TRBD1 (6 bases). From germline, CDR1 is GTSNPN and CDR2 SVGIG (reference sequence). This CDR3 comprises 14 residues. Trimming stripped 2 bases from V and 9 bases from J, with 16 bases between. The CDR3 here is CAWSSGGPRKKLFF. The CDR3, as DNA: TGTGCCTGGAGTAGTGGGGGCCCAAGGAAAAAACTGTTTTTT.

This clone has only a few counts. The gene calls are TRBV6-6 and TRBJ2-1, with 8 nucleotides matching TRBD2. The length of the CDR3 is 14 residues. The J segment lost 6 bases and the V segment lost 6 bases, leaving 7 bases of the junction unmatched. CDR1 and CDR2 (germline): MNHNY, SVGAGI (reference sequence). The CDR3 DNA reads TGTGCCAGCAGCCGGGGGGGATTTGGCAATGAGCAGTTCTTC. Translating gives CASSRGGFGNEQFF.

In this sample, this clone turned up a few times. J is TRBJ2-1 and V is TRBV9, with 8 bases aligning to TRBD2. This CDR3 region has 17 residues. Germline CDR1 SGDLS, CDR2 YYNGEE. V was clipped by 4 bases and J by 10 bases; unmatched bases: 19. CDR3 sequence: CASSPSGRSVSSGEQFF. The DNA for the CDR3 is TGTGCCAGCAGCCCAAGTGGGCGTAGTGTATCTAGCGGGGAGCAGTTCTTC. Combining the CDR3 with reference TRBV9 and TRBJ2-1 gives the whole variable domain DSGVTQTPKHLITATGQRVTLRCSPRSGDLSVYWYQQSLDQGLQFLIQYYNGEERAKGNILERFSAQQFPDLHSELNLSSLELGDSALYFCASSPSGRSVSSGEQFFGPGTRLTVL.

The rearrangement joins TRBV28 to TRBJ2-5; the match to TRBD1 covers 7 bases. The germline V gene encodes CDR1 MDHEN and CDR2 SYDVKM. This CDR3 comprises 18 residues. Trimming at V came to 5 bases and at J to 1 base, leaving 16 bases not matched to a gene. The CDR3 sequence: CASSPKPDRVGRQETQYF. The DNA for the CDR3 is TGTGCCAGCAGTCCGAAACCCGACAGGGTAGGGCGCCAAGAGACCCAGTACTTC. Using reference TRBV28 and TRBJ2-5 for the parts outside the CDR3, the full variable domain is DVKVTQSSRYLVKRTGEKVFLECVQDMDHENMFWYRQDPGLGLRLIYFSYDVKMKEKGDIPEGYSVSREKKERFSLILESASTNQTSMYLCASSPKPDRVGRQETQYFGPGTRLLVL.

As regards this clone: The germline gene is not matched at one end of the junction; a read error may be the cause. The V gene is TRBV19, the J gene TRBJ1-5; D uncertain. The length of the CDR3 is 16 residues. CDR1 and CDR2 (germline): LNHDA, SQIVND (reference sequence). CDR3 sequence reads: CASSASEWRRNEPQHF. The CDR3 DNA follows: TGTGCCAGTAGTGCCTCGGAGTGGCGACGCAATGAGCCCCAGCATTTT.